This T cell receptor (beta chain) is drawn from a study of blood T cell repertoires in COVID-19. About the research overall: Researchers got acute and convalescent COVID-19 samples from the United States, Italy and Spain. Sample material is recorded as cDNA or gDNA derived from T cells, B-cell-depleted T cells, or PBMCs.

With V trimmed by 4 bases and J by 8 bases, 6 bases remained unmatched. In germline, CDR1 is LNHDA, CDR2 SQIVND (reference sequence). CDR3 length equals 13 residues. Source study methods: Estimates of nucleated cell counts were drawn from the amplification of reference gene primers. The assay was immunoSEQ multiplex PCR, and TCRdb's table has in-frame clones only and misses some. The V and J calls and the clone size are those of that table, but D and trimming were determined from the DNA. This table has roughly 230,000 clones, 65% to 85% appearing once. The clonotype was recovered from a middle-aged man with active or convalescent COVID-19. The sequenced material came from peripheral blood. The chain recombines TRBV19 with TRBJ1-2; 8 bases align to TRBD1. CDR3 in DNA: TGTGCCAGTAGTAAGGACAGGGAGGACGGCTACACCTTC. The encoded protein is CASSKDREDGYTF.